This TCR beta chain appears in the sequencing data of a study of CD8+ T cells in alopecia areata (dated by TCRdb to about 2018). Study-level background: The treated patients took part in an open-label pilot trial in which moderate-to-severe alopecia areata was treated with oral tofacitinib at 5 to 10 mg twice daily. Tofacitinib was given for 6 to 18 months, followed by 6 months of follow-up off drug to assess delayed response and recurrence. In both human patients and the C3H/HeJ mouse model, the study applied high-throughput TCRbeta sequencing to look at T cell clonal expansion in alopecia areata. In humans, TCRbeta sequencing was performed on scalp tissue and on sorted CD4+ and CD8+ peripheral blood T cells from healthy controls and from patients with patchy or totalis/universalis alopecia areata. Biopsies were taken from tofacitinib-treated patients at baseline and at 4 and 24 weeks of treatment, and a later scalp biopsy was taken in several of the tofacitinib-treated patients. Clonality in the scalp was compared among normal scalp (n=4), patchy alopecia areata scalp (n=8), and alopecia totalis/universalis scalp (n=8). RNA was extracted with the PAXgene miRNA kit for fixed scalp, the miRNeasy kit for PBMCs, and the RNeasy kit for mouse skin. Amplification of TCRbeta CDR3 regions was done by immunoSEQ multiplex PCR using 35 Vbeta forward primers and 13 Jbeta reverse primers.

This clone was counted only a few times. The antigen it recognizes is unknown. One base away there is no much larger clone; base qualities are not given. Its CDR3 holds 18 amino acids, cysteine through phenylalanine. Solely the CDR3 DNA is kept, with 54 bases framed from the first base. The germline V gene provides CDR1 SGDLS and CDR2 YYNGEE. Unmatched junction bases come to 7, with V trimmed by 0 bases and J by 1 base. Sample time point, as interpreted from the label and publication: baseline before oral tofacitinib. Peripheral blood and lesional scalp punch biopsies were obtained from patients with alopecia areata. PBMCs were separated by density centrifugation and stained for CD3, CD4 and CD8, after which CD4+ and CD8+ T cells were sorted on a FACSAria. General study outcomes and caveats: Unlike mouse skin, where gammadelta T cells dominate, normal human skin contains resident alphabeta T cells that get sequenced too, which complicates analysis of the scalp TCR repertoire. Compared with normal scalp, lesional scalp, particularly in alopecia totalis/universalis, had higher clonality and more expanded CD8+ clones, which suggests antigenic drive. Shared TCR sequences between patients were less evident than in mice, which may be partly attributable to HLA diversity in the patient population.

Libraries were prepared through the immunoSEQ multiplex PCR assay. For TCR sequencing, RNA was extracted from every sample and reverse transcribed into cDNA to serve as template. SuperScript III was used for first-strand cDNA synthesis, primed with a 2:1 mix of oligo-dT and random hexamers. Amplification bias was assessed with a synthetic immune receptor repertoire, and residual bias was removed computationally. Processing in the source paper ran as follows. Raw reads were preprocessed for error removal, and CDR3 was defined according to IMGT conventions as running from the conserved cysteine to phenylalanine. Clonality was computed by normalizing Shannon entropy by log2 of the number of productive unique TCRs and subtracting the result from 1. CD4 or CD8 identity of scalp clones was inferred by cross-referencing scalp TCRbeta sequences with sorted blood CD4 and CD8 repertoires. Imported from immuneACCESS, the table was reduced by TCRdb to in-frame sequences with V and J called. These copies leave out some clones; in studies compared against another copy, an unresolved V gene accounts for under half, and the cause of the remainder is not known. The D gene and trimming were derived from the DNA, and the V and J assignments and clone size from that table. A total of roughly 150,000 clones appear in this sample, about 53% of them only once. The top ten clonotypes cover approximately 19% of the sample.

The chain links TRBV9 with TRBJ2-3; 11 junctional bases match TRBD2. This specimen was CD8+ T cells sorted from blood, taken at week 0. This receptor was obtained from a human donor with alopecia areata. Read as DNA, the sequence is TGTGCCAGCAGCGTAGAAGTAGCGGGGGGGCGCGGCACAGATACGCAGTATTTT. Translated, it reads CASSVEVAGGRGTDTQYF.